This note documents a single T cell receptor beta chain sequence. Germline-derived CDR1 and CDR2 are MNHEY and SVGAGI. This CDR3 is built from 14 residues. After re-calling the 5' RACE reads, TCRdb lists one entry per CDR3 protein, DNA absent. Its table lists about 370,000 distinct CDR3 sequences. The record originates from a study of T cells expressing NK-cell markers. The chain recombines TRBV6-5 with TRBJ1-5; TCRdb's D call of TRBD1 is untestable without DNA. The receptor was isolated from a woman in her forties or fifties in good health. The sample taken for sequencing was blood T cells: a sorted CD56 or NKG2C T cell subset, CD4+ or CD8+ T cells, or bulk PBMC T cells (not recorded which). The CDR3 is CARRVGKGYQPQHF.